Below, 3 T cell receptor beta chains from the same sample are listed, as sequenced in a study of CD8+CD57+ T cells in acquired aplastic anemia. Genomic DNA, the template, was used for profiling of the TCR beta VDJ and CDR3. TCRdb re-called the reads through MiXCR, storing one row per CDR3 protein. Of approximately 380,000 distinct CDR3 sequences listed, 65% to 80% are singletons. The specimen sequenced was sorted CD4+, CD8+, or CD8+CD57+ T cells (not recorded which) from PBMCs. The origin of the receptors is a human donor in good health, serving as a control.

This clonotype appeared many times. This chain connects TRBV7-6 to TRBJ1-3, with 7 positions matching TRBD1. Germline loops: CDR1 SGHVS, CDR2 FNYEAQ. The CDR3 is 15 amino acids. Losses at the gene ends were 4 bases for V and 14 bases for J; bases not matched to a gene: 17. The CDR3 DNA follows: TGTGCCAGCAGCTCTTTTCGGGACAGAGCAGGGAGTTTATATTTT. It encodes CASSSFRDRAGSLYF.

Remarks on this clonotype: A read error may account for a junction end that differs from germline. This chain links TRBV7-2 with TRBJ2-3; D may be TRBD2 (7 bases). This CDR3 has 16 amino acids. Germline V gene lookup returns CDR1 SGHTA and CDR2 FQGNSA. The CDR3 here is CVSSLAARGPTDTQYF. For the CDR3, the DNA is TGTGTCAGCAGCTTAGCGGCGCGGGGGCCCACAGATACGCAGTATTTT. Full variable domain (rest looked up from reference TRBV7-2 and TRBJ2-3): GAGVSQSPSNKVTEKGKDVELRCDPISGHTALYWYRQSLGQGLEFLIYFQGNSAPDKSGLPSDRFSAERTGGSVSTLTIQRTQQEDSAVYLCVSSLAARGPTDTQYFGPGTRLTVL.

Remarks on this clonotype: Its ends do not fully match the called genes, so a read error is possible. This chain's CDR3 is CASSRGLLNEQVF. DNA of the CDR3: TGTGCCAGCAGTAGGGGACTGCTCAATGAGCAGGTCTTC. J is TRBJ2-1 and V is TRBV7-9; maybe TRBD2 (6 bases). Per the germline V gene, CDR1 is SEHNR and CDR2 is FQNEAQ (reference sequence). The CDR3 extends over 13 amino acids.